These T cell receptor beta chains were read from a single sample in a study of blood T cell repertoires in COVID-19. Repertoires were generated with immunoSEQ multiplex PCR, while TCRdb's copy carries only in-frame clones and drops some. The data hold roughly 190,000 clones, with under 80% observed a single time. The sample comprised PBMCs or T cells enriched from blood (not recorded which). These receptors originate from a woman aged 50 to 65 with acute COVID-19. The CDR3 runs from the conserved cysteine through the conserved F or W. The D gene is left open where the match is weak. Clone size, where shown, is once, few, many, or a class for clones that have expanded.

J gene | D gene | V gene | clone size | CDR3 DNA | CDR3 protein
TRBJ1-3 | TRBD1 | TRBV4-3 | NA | TGCGCCAGCAGCCCCCGAGGGACAGGACTAAACTCAATCTCTGGAAACACCATATATTTT | CASSPRGTGLNSISGNTIYF
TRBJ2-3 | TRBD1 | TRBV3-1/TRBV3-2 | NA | TGTGCCAGCAGCCGGACAGGGGGTGAAGATACGCAGTATTTT | CASSRTGGEDTQYF
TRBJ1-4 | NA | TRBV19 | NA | TGTGCCAGTAGTATTGGACAGATACGCTATAATGAAAAACTGTTTTTT | CASSIGQIRYNEKLFF
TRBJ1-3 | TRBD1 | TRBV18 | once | TGTGCCAGCTCACCCTTGGGACAGGGGCTTGTCCCTGGAAACACCATATATTTT | CASSPLGQGLVPGNTIYF
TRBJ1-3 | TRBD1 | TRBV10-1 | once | TGCGCCAGCCTCCCGGACAGGGAATCTGGAAACACCATATATTTT | CASLPDRESGNTIYF
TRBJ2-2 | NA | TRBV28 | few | TGTGCCAGCAGCCTTCGGGTTGTGTCGAACACCGGGGAGCTGTTTTTT | CASSLRVVSNTGELFF
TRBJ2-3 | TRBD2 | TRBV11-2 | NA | TGTGCCAGCAGCTTAGGGGTTAGCGGGGGGGCAACAGATACGCAGTATTTT | CASSLGVSGGATDTQYF
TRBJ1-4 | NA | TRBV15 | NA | TGTGCCACCAGCAGAGATAAGGGGCGGGGTGAAAAACTGTTTTTT | CATSRDKGRGEKLFF
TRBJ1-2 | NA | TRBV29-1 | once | TGCAGCGTTGAAGGGGCAGAAGTAAACTATGGCTACACCTTC | CSVEGAEVNYGYTF
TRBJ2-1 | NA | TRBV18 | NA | TGTGCCAGCTCTCGGGACTTGAAGGGCATCGATGAGCAGTTCTTC | CASSRDLKGIDEQFF
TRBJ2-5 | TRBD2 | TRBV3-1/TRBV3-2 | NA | TGTGCCAGCAGCCAAGATCTGGCGGGGGTAAAGGAGACCCAGTACTTC | CASSQDLAGVKETQYF
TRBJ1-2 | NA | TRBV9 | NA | TGTGCCAGCAGCGGCGACTTCCCCTATGGCTACACCTTC | CASSGDFPYGYTF
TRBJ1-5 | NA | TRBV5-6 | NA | TGTGCCAGCAGCTTGGAGGCAGGGAGCAATCAGCCCCAGCATTTT | CASSLEAGSNQPQHF
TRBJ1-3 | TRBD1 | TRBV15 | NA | TGTGCCACCAGCAAGACAGGGCTTGGAAACACCATATATTTT | CATSKTGLGNTIYF
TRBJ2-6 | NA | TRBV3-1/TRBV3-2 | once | TGTGCCAGCAGCCAATACAGGACGAACTCTGGGGCCAACGTCCTGACTTTC | CASSQYRTNSGANVLTF
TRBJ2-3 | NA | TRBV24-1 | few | TGTGCCACCAGTGACACTACAGATACGCAGTATTTT | CATSDTTDTQYF
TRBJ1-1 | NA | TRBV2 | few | TGTGCCAGCAAGAACAGGGACACTGAAGCTTTCTTT | CASKNRDTEAFF
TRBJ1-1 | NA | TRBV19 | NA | TGTGCCAGTAGGTTGGCTTTCACGAACACTGAAGCTTTCTTT | CASRLAFTNTEAFF
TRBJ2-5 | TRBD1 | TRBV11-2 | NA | TGTGCCAGCAGCCAGCGGACAGGGGGCTTGGAGACCCAGTACTTC | CASSQRTGGLETQYF
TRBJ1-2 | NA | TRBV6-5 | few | TGTGCCTCGACGGCGGGGCTGGGAGGCTACACCTTC | CASTAGLGGYTF
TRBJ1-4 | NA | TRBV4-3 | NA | TGCGCCAGCAGCCCTTTTGGAGATAATGAAAAACTGTTTTTT | CASSPFGDNEKLFF
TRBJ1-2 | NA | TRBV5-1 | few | TGCGCCAGCAGGACGACGGCACAGGAGGGCTACACCTTC | CASRTTAQEGYTF
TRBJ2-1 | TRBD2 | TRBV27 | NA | TGTGCCAGCAGCCGACCAGCGGGGGTCGATGAGCAGTTCTTC | CASSRPAGVDEQFF
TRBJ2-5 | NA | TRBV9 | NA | TGTGCCAGCAGTTTAAACCAAGAGACCCAGTACTTC | CASSLNQETQYF
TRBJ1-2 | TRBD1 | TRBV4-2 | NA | TGTGCCAGCAGCCAAGAGATGGTACCGACAGGGGGCGGCTACACCTTC | CASSQEMVPTGGGYTF
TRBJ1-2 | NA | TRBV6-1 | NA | TGTGCCAGCAGTGAACTGGAGGTGAGAGGCTACACCTTC | CASSELEVRGYTF
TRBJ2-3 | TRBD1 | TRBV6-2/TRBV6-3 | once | TGTGCCAGCAGTCCCGGGACAGCTTACACAGATACGCAGTATTTT | CASSPGTAYTDTQYF
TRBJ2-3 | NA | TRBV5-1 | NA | TGCGCCAGCAGCATAGGGGGGGCTGGAGATACGCAGTATTTT | CASSIGGAGDTQYF